This TCR beta chain emerged from a study of blood T cell repertoires in COVID-19. In the study overall: Acute and convalescent COVID-19 specimens originated in the United States, Italy and Spain. T cells, B-cell-depleted T cells, or PBMCs provided the cDNA or gDNA that served as material.

The CDR3 spans 15 residues. Trimming left V 6 bases short and J 1 base short, with 13 bases between. Per germline, CDR1 MGHDK and CDR2 SYGVNS. The study recruited people aged about 18 to 95 years across roughly 25 US areas. The study assigned cohorts using participant-reported clinical history. Clones were read by immunoSEQ multiplex PCR, and TCRdb kept only the in-frame ones, dropping some. The sample has about 250,000 clones; around four fifths are singletons. The sequenced material came from PBMCs or T cells enriched from blood (not recorded which). This sequence was found in a middle-aged woman who had been exposed to COVID-19. The V gene is TRBV25-1, the J gene TRBJ2-1; a possible D gene is TRBD2 (7 bases). In DNA, the CDR3 is TGTGCCAGCAGCGAGGGGGGGGCATCCTACAATGAGCAGTTCTTC. Residues: CASSEGGASYNEQFF.